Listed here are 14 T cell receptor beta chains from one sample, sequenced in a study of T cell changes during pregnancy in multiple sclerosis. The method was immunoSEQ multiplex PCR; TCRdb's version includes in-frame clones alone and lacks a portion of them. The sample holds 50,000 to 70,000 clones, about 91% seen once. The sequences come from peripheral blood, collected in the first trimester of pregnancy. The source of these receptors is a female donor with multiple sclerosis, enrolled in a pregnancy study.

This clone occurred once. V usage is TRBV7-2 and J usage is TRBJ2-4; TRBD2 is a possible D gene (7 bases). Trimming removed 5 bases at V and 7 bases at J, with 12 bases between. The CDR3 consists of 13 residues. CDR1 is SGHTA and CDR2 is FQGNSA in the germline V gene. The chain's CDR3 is CASSPGGGNIQYF. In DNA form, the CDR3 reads TGTGCCAGCAGCCCGGGGGGCGGGAACATTCAGTACTTC. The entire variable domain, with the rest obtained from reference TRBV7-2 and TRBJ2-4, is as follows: GAGVSQSPSNKVTEKGKDVELRCDPISGHTALYWYRQSLGQGLEFLIYFQGNSAPDKSGLPSDRFSAERTGGSVSTLTIQRTQQEDSAVYLCASSPGGGNIQYFGAGTRLSVL.

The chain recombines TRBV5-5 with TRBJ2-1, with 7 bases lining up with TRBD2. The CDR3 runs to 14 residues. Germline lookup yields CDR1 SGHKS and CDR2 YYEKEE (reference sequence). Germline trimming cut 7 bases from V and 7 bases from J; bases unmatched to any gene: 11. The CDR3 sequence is CASGSRLAVNEQFF. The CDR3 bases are TGTGCCAGCGGCTCAAGACTAGCCGTAAATGAGCAGTTCTTC.

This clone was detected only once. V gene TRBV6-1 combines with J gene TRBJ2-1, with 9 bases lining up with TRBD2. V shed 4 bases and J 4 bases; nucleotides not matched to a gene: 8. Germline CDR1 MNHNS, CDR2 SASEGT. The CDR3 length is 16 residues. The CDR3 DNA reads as TGTGCCAGCAGTGGATCGCTAGCGGGGACTTACAATGAGCAGTTCTTC. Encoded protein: CASSGSLAGTYNEQFF.

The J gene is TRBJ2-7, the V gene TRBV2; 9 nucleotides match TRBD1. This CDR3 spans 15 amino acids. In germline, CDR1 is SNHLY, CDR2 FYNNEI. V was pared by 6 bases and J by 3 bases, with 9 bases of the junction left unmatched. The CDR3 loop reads CASREPGQGFYEQYF. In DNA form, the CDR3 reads TGTGCCAGCAGGGAACCGGGACAGGGATTCTACGAGCAGTACTTC.

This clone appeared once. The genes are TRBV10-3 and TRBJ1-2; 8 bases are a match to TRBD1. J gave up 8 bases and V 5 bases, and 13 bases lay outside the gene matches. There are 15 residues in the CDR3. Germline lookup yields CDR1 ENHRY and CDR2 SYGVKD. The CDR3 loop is CAISKRQGTIEGYTF. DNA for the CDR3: TGTGCCATCAGTAAAAGACAGGGGACTATCGAAGGCTACACCTTC.

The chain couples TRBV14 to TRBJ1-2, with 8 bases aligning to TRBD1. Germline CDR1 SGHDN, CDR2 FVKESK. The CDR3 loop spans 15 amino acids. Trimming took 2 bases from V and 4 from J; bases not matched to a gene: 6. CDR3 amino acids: CASSQPGQALYGYTF. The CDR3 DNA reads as TGTGCCAGCAGCCAACCGGGACAGGCACTCTATGGCTACACCTTC.

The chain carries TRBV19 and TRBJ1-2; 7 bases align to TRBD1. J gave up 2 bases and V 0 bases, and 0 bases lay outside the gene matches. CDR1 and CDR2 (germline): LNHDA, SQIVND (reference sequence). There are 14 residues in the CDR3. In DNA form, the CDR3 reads TGTGCCAGTAGTATAGAGACAGGGAACTATGGCTACACCTTC. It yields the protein CASSIETGNYGYTF.

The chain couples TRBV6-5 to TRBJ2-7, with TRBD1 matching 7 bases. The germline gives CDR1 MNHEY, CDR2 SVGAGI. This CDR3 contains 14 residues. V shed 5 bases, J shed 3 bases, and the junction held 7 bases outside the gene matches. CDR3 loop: CASSTGQEVYEQYF. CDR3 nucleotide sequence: TGTGCCAGCAGTACTGGACAGGAGGTCTACGAGCAGTACTTC.

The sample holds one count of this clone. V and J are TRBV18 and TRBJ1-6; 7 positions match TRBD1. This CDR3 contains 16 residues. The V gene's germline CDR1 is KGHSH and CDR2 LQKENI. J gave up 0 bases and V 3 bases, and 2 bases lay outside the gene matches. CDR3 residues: CASSPDRSSYNSPLHF. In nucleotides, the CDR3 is TGTGCCAGCTCACCGGACAGGAGCTCCTATAATTCACCCCTCCACTTT.

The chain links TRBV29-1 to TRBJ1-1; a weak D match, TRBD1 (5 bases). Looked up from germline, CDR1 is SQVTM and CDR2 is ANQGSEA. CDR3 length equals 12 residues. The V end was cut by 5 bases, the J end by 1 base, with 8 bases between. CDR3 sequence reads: CSVWGGNTEAFF. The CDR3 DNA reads TGCAGCGTTTGGGGGGGGAACACTGAAGCTTTCTTT.

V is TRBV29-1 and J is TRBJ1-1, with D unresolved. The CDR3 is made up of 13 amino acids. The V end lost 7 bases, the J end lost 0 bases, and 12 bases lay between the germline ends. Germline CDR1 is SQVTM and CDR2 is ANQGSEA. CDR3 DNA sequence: TGCAGCGCAACTACACCAATGAACACTGAAGCTTTCTTT. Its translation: CSATTPMNTEAFF. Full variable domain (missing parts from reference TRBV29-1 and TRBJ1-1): SAVISQKPSRDICQRGTSLTIQCQVDSQVTMMFWYRQQPGQSLTLIATANQGSEATYESGFVIDKFPISRPNLTFSTLTVSNMSPEDSSIYLCSATTPMNTEAFFGQGTRLTVV.

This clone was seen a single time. The CDR3 DNA is TGTGCCAGCAGCTTGGGGCTCCAAGAGACCCAGTACTTC. Residues: CASSLGLQETQYF. The V gene is TRBV7-3, the J gene TRBJ2-5; D may be TRBD1 (5 bases). V was pared by 3 bases and J by 1 base, with 6 bases between. Germline V gene sequence: CDR1 SGHTA, CDR2 FQGTGA. This CDR3 region has 13 residues.

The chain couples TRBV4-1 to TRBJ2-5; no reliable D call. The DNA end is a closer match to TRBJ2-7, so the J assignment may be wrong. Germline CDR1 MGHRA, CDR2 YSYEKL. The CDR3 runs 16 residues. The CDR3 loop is CASSQDGPGMPYEQYF. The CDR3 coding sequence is TGCGCCAGCAGCCAAGATGGGCCAGGAATGCCCTACGAGCAGTACTTC.

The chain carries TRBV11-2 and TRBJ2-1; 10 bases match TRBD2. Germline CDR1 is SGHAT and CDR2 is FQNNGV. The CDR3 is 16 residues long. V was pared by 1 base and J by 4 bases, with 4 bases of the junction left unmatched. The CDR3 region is CASSLGASGGYNEQFF. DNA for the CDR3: TGTGCCAGCAGCTTAGGGGCTAGCGGGGGTTACAATGAGCAGTTCTTC.